This is a list of T cell receptor beta chains from one sample in a study of T cells in Graves' hyperthyroidism and ophthalmopathy. TCRdb passed the multiplex PCR reads through MiXCR, listing each CDR3 protein once. Of under 550,000 distinct CDR3 sequences in the sample, roughly an eighth were seen once. Material: blood. The source of these receptors is a woman aged 18-29 years with Graves' hyperthyroidism. CDR3s include the opening cysteine and the closing phenylalanine or tryptophan. The D gene is left open where the match is weak. Clone sizes are given selectively: once, few, many, or a class where the clone is expanded.

cdr3_nt cdr3_aa j_call v_call clone_size d_call
TGCGCCAGCAGCTTGGGGACAGGGGTCAGCTCCTACAATGAGCAGTTCTTC CASSLGTGVSSYNEQFF TRBJ2-1 TRBV5-1 few TRBD1
TGTGCCAGCAGTCACCGGACTAGCGGGGAGGGGGAGCTGTTTTTT CASSHRTSGEGELFF TRBJ2-2 TRBV6-2/TRBV6-3 few TRBD2
TGTGCCAGCAGTTACTGGGGGGAGAGGAACAATGAGCAGTTCTTC CASSYWGERNNEQFF TRBJ2-1 TRBV6-5 - -
TGTGCCAGCAGCCTAGTAGAGGGGGACACTGAAGCTTTCTTT CASSLVEGDTEAFF TRBJ1-1 TRBV3-1 many -
TGTGCCAGCAGCTTAGAGGGGACAGGGGGCAATGAAAAACTGTTTTTT CASSLEGTGGNEKLFF TRBJ1-4 TRBV11-2 - TRBD1
TGTGCCAGCAGCTCACTCAAGGGGGGAACCGGGGAGCTGTTTTTT CASSSLKGGTGELFF TRBJ2-2 TRBV7-3 - -
TGTGCCAGCAGTTTTGGTCCGTCGGGGAATTCACCCCTCCACTTT CASSFGPSGNSPLHF TRBJ1-6 TRBV27 many -
TGTGCCAGCAGCCGGCTAGCGGGAGCGAACACCGGGGAGCTGTTTTTT CASSRLAGANTGELFF TRBJ2-2 TRBV7-2 many TRBD2
TGTGCCAGTAGTATATTTATGTCGTTCGACACTGAAGCTTTCTTT CASSIFMSFDTEAFF TRBJ1-1 TRBV19 - -
TGTGCCAGCAGCAATACGGACGGGGCTCACTATGGCTACACCTTC CASSNTDGAHYGYTF TRBJ1-2 TRBV11-2 many -
TGTGCCAGCAGCGCGAGGACAGGGGGCAATCAGCCCCAGCATTTT CASSARTGGNQPQHF TRBJ1-5 TRBV6-1 few TRBD1
TGTGCCAGCGCTGGGGTAGTTCTAGCGGGAGGGGGCACAGATACGCAGTATTTT CASAGVVLAGGGTDTQYF TRBJ2-3 TRBV27 many TRBD2
TGTGCCAGTAGTATCATCGGTCTCGCTGAAGCTTTCTTT CASSIIGLAEAFF TRBJ1-1 TRBV19 few -
TGTGCCAGCAGCTGGACTAGTACCTATGAGCAGTTCTTC CASSWTSTYEQFF TRBJ2-1 TRBV7-2 many TRBD2
TGCGCCAGCAGTAACAGGTCCTACGAGCAGTACTTC CASSNRSYEQYF TRBJ2-7 TRBV10-1 few -
TGTGCCAGCAGTCCAGACAGGGAAATAAACTATGGCTACACCTTC CASSPDREINYGYTF TRBJ1-2 TRBV28 many TRBD1
TGTGCCAGCAGCCGAGATTTTAGCGGGAGTCAAGAGACCCAGTACTTC CASSRDFSGSQETQYF TRBJ2-5 TRBV14 once TRBD2
TGTGCCAGCAGTCCAACACCAGGGACCGGGGAGCTGTTTTTT CASSPTPGTGELFF TRBJ2-2 TRBV6-4 many -